This T cell receptor (beta chain) was found in a study of blood T cell repertoires in COVID-19. About the research overall: Acute-phase and convalescent COVID-19 samples originated in the United States, Italy and Spain.

The CDR3 runs to 15 residues. The germline V gene has CDR1 SEHNR and CDR2 FQNEAQ (reference sequence). V lost 5 bases to trimming and J lost 8 bases, with 18 bases between them. How the authors handled the data: Nucleated cell counts were estimated from reference gene primer amplification. Profiled with immunoSEQ multiplex PCR; TCRdb holds only in-frame clones, not every one. V, J and clone size were drawn from that table, and D and trimming were deduced from the DNA. This table has roughly 260,000 clones, around 93% appearing once. Participants were aged about 18 to 95 years, lived in around 25 US areas, and enrolled virtually.

The rearrangement joins TRBV7-9 to TRBJ1-4, with unresolved D. Sequencing was carried out using PBMCs or T cells enriched from blood (not recorded which). This clonotype was obtained from a human donor in a cohort exposed to, infected with or recovered from COVID-19 (not recorded which). The donor label of this sample is uncertain. The CDR3 protein is CASSPRRHKPEKLFF. CDR3 nucleotide sequence: TGTGCCAGCAGCCCCCGTAGACATAAACCGGAAAAACTGTTTTTT. Filled out from reference TRBV7-9 and TRBJ1-4, the complete variable domain reads DTGVSQNPRHKITKRGQNVTFRCDPISEHNRLYWYRQTLGQGPEFLTYFQNEAQLEKSRLLSDRFSAERPKGSFSTLEIQRTEQGDSAMYLCASSPRRHKPEKLFFGSGTQLSVL.